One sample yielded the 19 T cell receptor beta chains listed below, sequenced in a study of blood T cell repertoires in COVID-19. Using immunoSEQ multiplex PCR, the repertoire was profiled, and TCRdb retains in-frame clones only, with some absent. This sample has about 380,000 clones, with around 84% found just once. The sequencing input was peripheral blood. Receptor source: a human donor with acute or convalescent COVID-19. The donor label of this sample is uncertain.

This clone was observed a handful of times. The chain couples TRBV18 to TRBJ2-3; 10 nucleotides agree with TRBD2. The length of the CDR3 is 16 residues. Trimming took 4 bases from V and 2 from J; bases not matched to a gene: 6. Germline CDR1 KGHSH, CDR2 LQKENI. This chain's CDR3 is CASSLRGLANTDTQYF. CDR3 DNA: TGTGCCAGCTCACTGCGGGGACTAGCGAACACAGATACGCAGTATTTT. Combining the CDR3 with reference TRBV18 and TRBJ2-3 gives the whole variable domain NAGVMQNPRHLVRRRGQEARLRCSPMKGHSHVYWYRQLPEEGLKFMVYLQKENIIDESGMPKERFSAEFPKEGPSILRIQQVVRGDSAAYFCASSLRGLANTDTQYFGPGTRLTVL.

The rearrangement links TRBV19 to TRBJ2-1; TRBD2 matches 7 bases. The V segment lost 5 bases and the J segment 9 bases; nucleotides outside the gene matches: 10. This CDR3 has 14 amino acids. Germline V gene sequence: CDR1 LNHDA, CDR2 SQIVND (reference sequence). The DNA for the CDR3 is TGTGCCAGTAGTCCAAGGACTAGTCACAGTGAGCAGTTCTTC. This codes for CASSPRTSHSEQFF.

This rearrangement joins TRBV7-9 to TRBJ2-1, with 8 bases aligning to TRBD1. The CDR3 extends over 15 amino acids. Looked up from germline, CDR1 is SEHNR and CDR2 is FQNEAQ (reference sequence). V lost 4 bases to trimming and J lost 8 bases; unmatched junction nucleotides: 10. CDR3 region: CASSWAAGGLHEQFF. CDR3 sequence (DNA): TGTGCCAGCAGCTGGGCGGCAGGGGGCTTGCATGAGCAGTTCTTC.

The CDR3 loop is CASSVVWTGGPEAFF. CDR3 DNA sequence: TGTGCCAGCAGCGTAGTTTGGACAGGGGGACCTGAAGCTTTCTTT. The rearrangement links TRBV9 to TRBJ1-1, with TRBD1 matching over 10 bases. This CDR3 spans 15 amino acids. V shed 0 bases and J 6 bases; nucleotides not matched to a gene: 5. In germline, CDR1 is SGDLS, CDR2 YYNGEE.

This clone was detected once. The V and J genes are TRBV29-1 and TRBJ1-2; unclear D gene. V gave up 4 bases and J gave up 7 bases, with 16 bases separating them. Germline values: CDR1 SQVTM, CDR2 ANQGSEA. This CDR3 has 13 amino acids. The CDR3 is CSVGSLLEGGYTF. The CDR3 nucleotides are TGCAGCGTTGGCAGTCTCCTCGAGGGTGGCTACACCTTC.

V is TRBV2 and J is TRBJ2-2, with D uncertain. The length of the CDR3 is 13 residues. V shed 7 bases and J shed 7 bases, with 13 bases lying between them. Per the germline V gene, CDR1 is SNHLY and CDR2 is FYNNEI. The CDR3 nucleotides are TGTGCCAGCAATCACGCGGTAGTCGGGGAGCTGTTTTTT. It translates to CASNHAVVGELFF.

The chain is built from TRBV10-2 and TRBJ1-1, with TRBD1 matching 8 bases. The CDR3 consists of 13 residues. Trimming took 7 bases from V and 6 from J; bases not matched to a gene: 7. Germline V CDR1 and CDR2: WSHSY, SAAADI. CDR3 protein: CASIRGQGSEAFF. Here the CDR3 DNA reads TGCGCCAGCATCCGAGGACAGGGCTCTGAAGCTTTCTTT.

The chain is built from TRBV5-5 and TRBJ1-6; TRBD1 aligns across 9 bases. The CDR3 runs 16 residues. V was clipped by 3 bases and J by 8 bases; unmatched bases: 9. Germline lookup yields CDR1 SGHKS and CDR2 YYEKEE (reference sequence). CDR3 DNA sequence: TGTGCCAGCAGCTCTACGGTGGGACAGGGCTATTCACCCCTCCACTTT. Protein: CASSSTVGQGYSPLHF.

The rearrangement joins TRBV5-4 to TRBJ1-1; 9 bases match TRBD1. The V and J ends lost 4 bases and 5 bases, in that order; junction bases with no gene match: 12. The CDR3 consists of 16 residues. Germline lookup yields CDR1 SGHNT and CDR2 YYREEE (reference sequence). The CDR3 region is CASSQGVNRGQTEAFF. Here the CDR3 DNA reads TGTGCCAGCAGCCAGGGGGTCAACAGGGGGCAAACTGAAGCTTTCTTT.

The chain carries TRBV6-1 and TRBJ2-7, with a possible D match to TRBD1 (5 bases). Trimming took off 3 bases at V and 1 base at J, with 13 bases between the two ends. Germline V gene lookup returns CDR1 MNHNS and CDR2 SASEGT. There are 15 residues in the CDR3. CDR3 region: CASSEGQIASYEQYF. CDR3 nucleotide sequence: TGTGCCAGCAGTGAGGGGCAGATAGCTTCCTACGAGCAGTACTTC.

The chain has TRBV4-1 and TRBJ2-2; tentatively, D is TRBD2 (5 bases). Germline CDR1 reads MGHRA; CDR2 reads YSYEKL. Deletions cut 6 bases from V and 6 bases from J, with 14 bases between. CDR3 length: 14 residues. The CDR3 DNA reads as TGCGCCAGCAGTCTTAACCGGGGTTCCGGGGAGCTGTTTTTT. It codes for CASSLNRGSGELFF.

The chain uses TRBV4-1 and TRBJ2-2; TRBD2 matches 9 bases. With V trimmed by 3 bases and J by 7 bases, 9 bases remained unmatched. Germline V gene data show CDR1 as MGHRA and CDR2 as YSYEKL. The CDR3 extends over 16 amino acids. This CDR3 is CASSQSLAGGIGELFF. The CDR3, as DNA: TGCGCCAGCAGCCAGTCACTAGCGGGTGGTATCGGGGAGCTGTTTTTT.

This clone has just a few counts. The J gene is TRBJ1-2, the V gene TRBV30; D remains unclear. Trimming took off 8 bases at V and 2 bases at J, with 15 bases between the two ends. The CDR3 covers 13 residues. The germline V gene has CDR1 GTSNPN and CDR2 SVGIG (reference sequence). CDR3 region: CAGHSLHNYGYTF. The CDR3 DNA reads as TGTGCCGGGCACAGTTTACACAACTATGGCTACACCTTC.

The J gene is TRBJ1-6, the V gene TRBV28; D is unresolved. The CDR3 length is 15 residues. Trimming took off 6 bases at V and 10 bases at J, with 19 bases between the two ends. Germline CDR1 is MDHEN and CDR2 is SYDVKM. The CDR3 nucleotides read TGTGCCAGCAGCGGTTTCCGCACTGGGCCCTCACCCCTCCACTTT. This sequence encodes CASSGFRTGPSPLHF.

The CDR3, as DNA: TGCGCCAGCAGCTTGGCCTTCGTCGGCGAGCAGTACTTC. Translation gives CASSLAFVGEQYF. The chain carries TRBV5-1 and TRBJ2-7, with D hard to call. Trimming removed 0 bases from V and 6 bases from J, with 10 bases in between. Per germline, CDR1 SGHRS and CDR2 YFSETQ. The CDR3 spans 13 residues.

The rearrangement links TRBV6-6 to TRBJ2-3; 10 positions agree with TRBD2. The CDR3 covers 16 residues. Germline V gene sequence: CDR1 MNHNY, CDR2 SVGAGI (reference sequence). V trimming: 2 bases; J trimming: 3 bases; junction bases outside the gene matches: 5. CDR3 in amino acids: CASSYGLAGVTDTQYF. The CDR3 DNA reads TGTGCCAGCAGTTACGGGCTAGCGGGAGTGACAGATACGCAGTATTTT.

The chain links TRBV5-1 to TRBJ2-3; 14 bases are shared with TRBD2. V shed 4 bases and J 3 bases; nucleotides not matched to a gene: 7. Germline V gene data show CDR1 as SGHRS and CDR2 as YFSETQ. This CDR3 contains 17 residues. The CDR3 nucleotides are TGCGCCAGCAGCCCAGGACTAGCGGGGGGCGGTACAGATACGCAGTATTTT. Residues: CASSPGLAGGGTDTQYF.

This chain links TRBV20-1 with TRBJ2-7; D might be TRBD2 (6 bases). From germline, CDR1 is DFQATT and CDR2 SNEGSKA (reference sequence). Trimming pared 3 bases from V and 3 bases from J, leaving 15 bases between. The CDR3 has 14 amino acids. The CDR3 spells CSASGGVGVYEQYF. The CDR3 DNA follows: TGCAGTGCTAGTGGCGGGGTAGGCGTCTACGAGCAGTACTTC.

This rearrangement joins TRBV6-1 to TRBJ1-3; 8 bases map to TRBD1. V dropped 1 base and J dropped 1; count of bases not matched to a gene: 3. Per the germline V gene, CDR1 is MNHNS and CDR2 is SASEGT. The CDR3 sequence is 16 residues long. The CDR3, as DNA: TGTGCCAGCAGTGAAGAACAGGGGGTATCTGGAAACACCATATATTTT. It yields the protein CASSEEQGVSGNTIYF.